This T cell receptor beta chain stems from a study of T cells after yellow fever vaccination. Turning to the study itself: Low-cell-number fractions were prepared with SMART-Seq v4 Ultra Low Input. Study findings and constraints: Repertoires obtained by FACS sorting could include abundant clonotypes that entered as contaminants from the bulk population.

A remark on this clonotype: Its antigen is not known.

TCR cDNA, made by 5'RACE template switching, carried an added universal primer site and UMIs. Via MiXCR, TCRdb re-called the 5' RACE reads, giving one row per CDR3 protein. The sample lists approximately 160,000 distinct CDR3 sequences; about a tenth were seen once. This sample comprised CD8+ T cells sorted from PBMCs, obtained 45 days after the yellow fever booster vaccination. The sequence came from a man aged 18 to 35 who received the YFV17D yellow fever vaccine.

CDR3 residues: CSAWDRDGNTIYF. The CDR3 DNA is TGCAGTGCATGGGACAGGGATGGAAACACCATATATTTT. The J gene is TRBJ1-3, the V gene TRBV20-1, with 9 bases lining up with TRBD1. The CDR3 extends over 13 amino acids. J lost 3 bases, V lost 6 bases, and 3 bases had no gene match. Germline assignment: CDR1 DFQATT and CDR2 SNEGSKA (reference sequence).